The present TCR beta chain was sequenced within a study of cytomegalovirus exposure and HLA in healthy donors. On the study more broadly: Early on, a data release was issued that held roughly 84 million unique TCRs from HLA-typed donors. Regarding the study as a whole: Cytomegalovirus-associated status was assigned to about 170 TCR beta chains.

For this clone: The target antigen is unknown.

13 Jbeta primers and 60 Vbeta primers were used for the PCR. As handled by the study authors: Unique TCR beta chains totaled approximately 83 million in a later count, with roughly 10 million of them shared. TCRdb's copy holds only in-frame clones and misses some; the assay was immunoSEQ multiplex PCR. Clone size and V and J calls were adopted from that table, with D and trimming inferred from the DNA. Among 55,000 to 80,000 clones, roughly two thirds were seen once, and the ten largest hold roughly 1.9%. Germline CDR1 SGHRS, CDR2 YFSETQ. CDR3 length: 14 residues. V lost 0 bases to trimming and J lost 7 bases, with 13 bases between them.

The specimen was PBMCs. This receptor was taken from a woman under 40 in good health and CMV-seronegative. J is TRBJ1-2 and V is TRBV5-1, with TRBD1 as a possible D gene (5 bases). CDR3 sequence: CASSLEGAGAGYTF. As DNA, the CDR3 is TGCGCCAGCAGCTTGGAAGGGGCTGGGGCTGGCTACACCTTC. The full variable domain, in which reference TRBV5-1 and TRBJ1-2 provide the parts outside the CDR3, is KAGVTQTPRYLIKTRGQQVTLSCSPISGHRSVSWYQQTPGQGLQFLFEYFSETQRNKGNFPGRFSGRQFSNSRSEMNVSTLELGDSALYLCASSLEGAGAGYTFGSGTRLTVV.